Below are 26 T cell receptor beta chains sequenced from a single sample in a study of blood T cell repertoires in COVID-19. Some clones are missing from TCRdb's copy, which holds only in-frame ones; the method was immunoSEQ multiplex PCR. The profile covers just under 80,000 clones, with about four fifths appearing a single time and approximately 12% taken by the ten largest. The sample taken for sequencing was peripheral blood. These receptors originate from a human donor in a cohort sampled during active COVID-19.

This clone has only a few counts. V is TRBV7-9 and J is TRBJ2-2; TRBD2 matches 8 bases. V gave up 3 bases and J gave up 5 bases; unmatched junction bases: 2. The germline CDR1 and CDR2 sequences are SEHNR and FQNEAQ (reference sequence). The CDR3 sequence is 14 residues long. In nucleotides, the CDR3 is TGTGCCAGCAGCTTGGCTAGCGGGACCGGGGAGCTGTTTTTT. This sequence encodes CASSLASGTGELFF. Variable domain in full (rest from reference TRBV7-9 and TRBJ2-2): DTGVSQNPRHKITKRGQNVTFRCDPISEHNRLYWYRQTLGQGPEFLTYFQNEAQLEKSRLLSDRFSAERPKGSFSTLEIQRTEQGDSAMYLCASSLASGTGELFFGEGSRLTVL.

The V call is TRBV28, the J call TRBJ2-3; no reliable D call. The germline V and J ends were trimmed by 3 bases and 0 bases, with 10 bases remaining between them. The germline gives CDR1 MDHEN, CDR2 SYDVKM. The CDR3 totals 15 residues. CDR3 region: CASSFSGSSTDTQYF. CDR3 nucleotide sequence: TGTGCCAGCAGTTTCTCCGGGTCTAGCACAGATACGCAGTATTTT.

The gene calls are TRBV6-5 and TRBJ1-6; no reliable D call. This CDR3 comprises 13 residues. V was cut by 2 bases and J by 6 bases, with 5 bases left in between. Germline V gives CDR1 MNHEY, CDR2 SVGAGI. The CDR3 coding sequence is TGTGCCAGCAGTTACGTCCGTAATTCACCCCTCCACTTT. The encoded protein is CASSYVRNSPLHF.

The chain carries TRBV7-8 and TRBJ1-1; D not certain. Deletions cut 1 base from V and 4 bases from J, with 10 bases between. Looked up from germline, CDR1 is SGHVS and CDR2 is FQNEAQ. The CDR3 consists of 14 residues. CDR3 in amino acids: CASSLGGPSTEAFF. The CDR3 bases are TGTGCCAGCAGCTTAGGCGGGCCGAGCACTGAAGCTTTCTTT.

This sequence joins TRBV2 and TRBJ2-1, with 9 bases fitting TRBD2. Germline V gene lookup returns CDR1 SNHLY and CDR2 FYNNEI. After removal of 8 bases from V and 6 bases from J, the junction contained 11 bases not matched to a gene. This CDR3 spans 15 amino acids. The CDR3 DNA reads as TGTGCCAGCCTGTTCAAAGCGGGGGGTGGCAATGAGCAGTTCTTC. Protein sequence: CASLFKAGGGNEQFF.

This chain uses TRBV5-4 with TRBJ1-2, with 7 bases identical to TRBD1. The CDR3 is made up of 13 amino acids. V lost 5 bases to trimming and J lost 6 bases; unmatched junction nucleotides: 7. CDR1 is SGHNT and CDR2 is YYREEE in the germline V gene (reference sequence). The CDR3 DNA is TGTGCCAGCAGTCAACCTACAGGGGATGGCTACACCTTC. This encodes CASSQPTGDGYTF.

This clone showed up just a few times. This chain links TRBV5-4 with TRBJ1-2; TRBD1 agrees at 7 bases. The germline CDR1 and CDR2 sequences are SGHNT and YYREEE (reference sequence). The V gene end was trimmed by 3 bases and the J gene end by 4 bases; junction bases not matched to a gene: 0. There are 12 residues in the CDR3. The CDR3 protein is CASSWDSYGYTF. The DNA for the CDR3 is TGTGCCAGCAGCTGGGACAGCTATGGCTACACCTTC.

The rearrangement joins TRBV24-1 to TRBJ2-5, with 7 bases lining up with TRBD1. With 3 bases clipped from V and 1 base from J, the junction kept 4 bases outside the gene matches. CDR1 is KGHDR, CDR2 SFDVKD, per germline. The CDR3 totals 15 residues. CDR3 region: CATSDLGQIQETQYF. Written as DNA, the CDR3 is TGTGCCACCAGTGATCTGGGACAGATCCAAGAGACCCAGTACTTC.

This clone has more than one count but fewer than ten. V usage is TRBV10-1 and J usage is TRBJ1-5; D gene ambiguous. Looked up from germline, CDR1 is WNHNN and CDR2 is SYGVQD (reference sequence). The CDR3 contains 13 residues. V lost 2 bases to trimming and J lost 7 bases, with 9 bases between them. For the CDR3, the DNA is TGCGCCAGCAGTGAGGGGAGCGGCCAGCCCCAGCATTTT. Translation gives CASSEGSGQPQHF.

CDR3 DNA sequence: TGTGCCAGCAGCTTAGAACAGGGGATCTACGAGCAGTACTTC. Translation gives CASSLEQGIYEQYF. This chain joins TRBV7-8 and TRBJ2-7; the match to TRBD1 covers 7 bases. With 1 base clipped from V and 3 bases from J, the junction kept 3 bases outside the gene matches. The CDR3 is 14 amino acids. In germline, CDR1 is SGHVS, CDR2 FQNEAQ.

The rearrangement links TRBV6-2 or TRBV6-3 to TRBJ2-7; TRBD1 matches at 9 bases. The CDR3 has 14 amino acids. Germline-derived CDR1 and CDR2 are MNHEY and SVGEGT. The junction had 1 base not matched to a gene; V was cut back by 1 base and J by 3 bases. CDR3 region: CASSYWGQGYEQYF. CDR3 nucleotides: TGTGCCAGCAGTTACTGGGGACAGGGCTACGAGCAGTACTTC.

The V gene is TRBV10-3, the J gene TRBJ2-7, with 7 bases aligning to TRBD1. This CDR3 comprises 16 residues. The germline V gene has CDR1 ENHRY and CDR2 SYGVKD. The trim removed 2 bases at V and 2 bases at J, leaving 9 bases unmatched. In DNA, the CDR3 is TGTGCCATCAGTGAGAGGACAGGCCCACTCCCCTACGAGCAGTACTTC. Translated, it gives CAISERTGPLPYEQYF.

This clone was observed a single time. The DNA for the CDR3 is TGCGCCAGCAGCCAAGGACTAGCGGGGGCACCGAAACAAGAGACCCAGTACTTC. Translated: CASSQGLAGAPKQETQYF. The rearrangement joins TRBV4-1 to TRBJ2-5; 12 bases map to TRBD2. The ends lost 1 base at V and 2 bases at J; junction bases unmatched: 8. The CDR3 is made up of 18 amino acids. Germline assignment: CDR1 MGHRA and CDR2 YSYEKL.

This clone showed up just a few times. This rearrangement joins TRBV27 to TRBJ2-2, with 9 bases matching TRBD1. Germline loops: CDR1 MNHEY, CDR2 SMNVEV (reference sequence). V was pared by 4 bases and J by 4 bases, with 10 bases of the junction left unmatched. The CDR3 is made up of 17 amino acids. As DNA, the CDR3 is TGTGCCAGCAGTTCCGAGCATACAGGGGGCAGCACCGGGGAGCTGTTTTTT. This encodes CASSSEHTGGSTGELFF.

V usage is TRBV2 and J usage is TRBJ1-5; tentative D call: TRBD1 (6 bases). This CDR3 region has 14 residues. Germline CDR1 reads SNHLY; CDR2 reads FYNNEI. The V and J ends lost 7 bases and 6 bases respectively, with 16 bases between them. CDR3 bases: TGTGCCAGCAATTTGGGGGCGCCAGGTCAGCCCCAGCATTTT. This sequence encodes CASNLGAPGQPQHF.

The chain links TRBV6-6 to TRBJ1-2; 9 bases agree with TRBD1. J lost 4 bases, V lost 8 bases, and 14 bases had no gene match. Germline CDR1 is MNHNY and CDR2 is SVGAGI (reference sequence). The CDR3 contains 16 residues. CDR3 in amino acids: CASGSDRGSLGYGYTF. In DNA form, the CDR3 reads TGTGCCAGCGGCTCGGACAGGGGTTCTCTCGGCTATGGCTACACCTTC.

The CDR3 sequence is CASRPSEGMNTEAFF. CDR3 DNA sequence: TGTGCCAGCAGGCCCTCGGAGGGGATGAACACTGAAGCTTTCTTT. The rearrangement joins TRBV6-6 to TRBJ1-1; weak D call: TRBD1 (5 bases). Trimming pared 6 bases from V and 0 bases from J, leaving 14 bases between. The CDR3 extends over 15 amino acids. Per germline, CDR1 MNHNY and CDR2 SVGAGI (reference sequence).

This clone was found once. The V and J genes are TRBV3-1 (or the pseudogene TRBV3-2) and TRBJ1-1, with 7 nucleotides matching TRBD1. The CDR3 extends over 12 amino acids. V was pared by 5 bases and J by 8 bases, with 5 bases of the junction left unmatched. Looked up from germline, CDR1 is LGHDT and CDR2 is YNNKEL (reference sequence). The CDR3 is CASSYGTVEAFF. In DNA form, the CDR3 reads TGTGCCAGCAGCTATGGGACAGTGGAAGCTTTCTTT.

This clone was counted between two and nine times. The CDR3, as DNA: TGTGCCAGCATTTCGGGCAGGGCCCATGGCTACACCTTC. The encoded protein is CASISGRAHGYTF. The rearrangement uses TRBV28 and TRBJ1-2, with a tentative D call TRBD1 (5 bases). Germline assignment: CDR1 MDHEN and CDR2 SYDVKM. This CDR3 region has 13 residues. V was cut by 7 bases and J by 6 bases, with 15 bases left in between.

This clone turned up a few times. The junction departs from germline at one end; a sequencing error may be responsible. The rearrangement joins TRBV6-6 to TRBJ1-2; no reliable D call. The CDR3 length is 11 residues. Germline CDR1 reads MNHNY; CDR2 reads SVGAGI (reference sequence). The CDR3 protein is CASSYSGRSSF. The CDR3 DNA reads TGTGCCAGCAGTTACTCTGGCCGTTCGTCCTTC.

This clone came up once. The V call is TRBV6-5, the J call TRBJ1-5; D is possibly TRBD1 (6 bases). The CDR3 spans 13 residues. CDR1 is MNHEY, CDR2 SVGAGI, per germline. With 6 bases removed from V and 6 bases from J, the gap between germline ends came to 12 bases. CDR3 sequence: CASSRRGLQPQHF. CDR3 coding DNA: TGTGCCAGCAGCCGGCGGGGGCTTCAGCCCCAGCATTTT.

This chain links TRBV4-1 with TRBJ2-7; 11 nucleotides align to TRBD2. The ends lost 1 base at V and 3 bases at J; junction bases unmatched: 2. Germline lookup yields CDR1 MGHRA and CDR2 YSYEKL. The CDR3 contains 15 residues. The CDR3 is CASSQATSGSYEQYF. The CDR3 DNA reads as TGCGCCAGCAGCCAAGCCACTAGCGGGAGCTACGAGCAGTACTTC.

The genes are TRBV11-1 and TRBJ2-4; D remains ambiguous. Germline loops: CDR1 SGHAT, CDR2 FQDESV (reference sequence). The length of the CDR3 is 13 residues. Deletions cut 4 bases from V and 9 bases from J, with 13 bases between. This CDR3 reads CASSSRLRSIQYF. CDR3 in DNA: TGTGCCAGCAGCTCCCGACTCCGGAGCATTCAGTACTTC.

This chain connects TRBV19 to TRBJ2-1; 7 nucleotides match TRBD1. J was trimmed by 9 bases and V by 7 bases; bases with no gene match: 9. This CDR3 region has 13 residues. Germline lookup yields CDR1 LNHDA and CDR2 SQIVND (reference sequence). CDR3 sequence reads: CASNGKPGGEQFF. The CDR3 DNA reads TGTGCCAGTAACGGCAAGCCAGGGGGTGAGCAGTTCTTC.

The chain joins TRBV11-2 to TRBJ2-7; perhaps TRBD1 as D (6 bases). CDR3 size: 15 residues. The germline V gene encodes CDR1 SGHAT and CDR2 FQNNGV. With 5 bases removed from V and 2 bases from J, the gap between germline ends came to 16 bases. CDR3 in DNA: TGTGCCAGCAGCCGTGATAGGGGGTCTACCTACGAGCAGTACTTC. Protein product: CASSRDRGSTYEQYF.

This clone was seen a handful of times. The chain employs TRBV7-7 and TRBJ2-7, with 10 bases aligning to TRBD1. The CDR3 is 15 residues long. Germline V CDR1 and CDR2: SSHAT, FNYEAQ (reference sequence). V lost 0 bases to trimming and J lost 7 bases; unmatched junction nucleotides: 6. The CDR3 DNA sequence: TGTGCCAGCAGCTTAGCAGGGACAGGGGATGGGGAGCAGTACTTC. It encodes CASSLAGTGDGEQYF. Full variable domain (rest looked up from reference TRBV7-7 and TRBJ2-7): GAGVSQSPRYKVTKRGQDVTLRCDPISSHATLYWYQQALGQGPEFLTYFNYEAQPDKSGLPSDRFSAERPEGSISTLTIQRTEQRDSAMYRCASSLAGTGDGEQYFGPGTRLTVT.